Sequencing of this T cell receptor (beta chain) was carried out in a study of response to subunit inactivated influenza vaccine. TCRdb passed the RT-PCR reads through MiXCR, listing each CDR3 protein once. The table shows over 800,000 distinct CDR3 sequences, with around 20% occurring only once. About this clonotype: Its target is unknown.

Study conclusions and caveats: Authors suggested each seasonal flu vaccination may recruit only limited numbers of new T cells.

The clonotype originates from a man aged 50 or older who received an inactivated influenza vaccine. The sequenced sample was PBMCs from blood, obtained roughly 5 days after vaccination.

The CDR3 sequence is CASSLSGIVGSGRAWYGYTF. CDR3 sequence (DNA): TGTGCCAGCAGTTTAAGTGGAATTGTGGGTAGCGGGAGGGCCTGGTATGGCTACACCTTC. V gene TRBV12-3 or TRBV12-4 combines with J gene TRBJ1-2; D is unclear. The CDR3 spans 20 residues. The germline V and J ends were trimmed by 2 bases and 5 bases, with 30 bases remaining between them.